Each of the 5 T cell receptor beta chains below was sequenced from the same sample in a study of CD8+ T cells in alopecia areata. RNA was isolated and reverse transcribed to cDNA, the sequencing template. Profiled with immunoSEQ multiplex PCR; TCRdb holds only in-frame clones, not every one. The data contain 210,000 or so clones, approximately 67% of them singletons. Treatment described: oral pan-JAK inhibitor, 5-10 mg twice daily. The source was CD4+ T cells sorted from blood, collected around week 46, from a patient treated with tofacitinib. The receptors were sampled from a human donor with alopecia areata.

The CDR3 DNA is TGTGCCATCAGCCCCGGGACAGTCGATGAAAAACTGTTTTTT. Translation gives CAISPGTVDEKLFF. The chain employs TRBV10-3 and TRBJ1-4; 7 bases align to TRBD1. J gave up 6 bases and V 6 bases, and 7 bases lay outside the gene matches. CDR3 length equals 14 residues. The germline gives CDR1 ENHRY, CDR2 SYGVKD.

This clone was counted many times. The same CDR3 also results from other DNA sequences found in this sample. The chain employs TRBV10-3 and TRBJ1-2; TRBD1 might be the D (5 bases). The CDR3 is 13 residues long. Germline CDR1 and CDR2: ENHRY and SYGVKD. Trimming pared 2 bases from V and 2 bases from J, leaving 6 bases between. The CDR3, as DNA: TGTGCCATCAGTGAGGGGACGAACTATGGCTACACCTTC. It is translated as CAISEGTNYGYTF.

This clone has only a few counts. The rearrangement links TRBV7-3 to TRBJ2-3; TRBD2 agrees at 7 bases. This CDR3 region has 15 residues. Germline loops: CDR1 SGHTA, CDR2 FQGTGA. V dropped 4 bases and J dropped 5; count of bases not matched to a gene: 9. The CDR3 here is CASSSTGERGDTQYF. In DNA, the CDR3 is TGTGCCAGCAGCTCAACTGGGGAGCGGGGAGATACGCAGTATTTT.

This clone was recorded only once. The chain combines TRBV5-1 with TRBJ2-3; 7 bases line up with TRBD2. The CDR3 is 16 residues long. CDR1 and CDR2 from the germline V gene are SGHRS and YFSETQ. V shed 3 bases and J 4 bases; nucleotides not matched to a gene: 11. CDR3 in amino acids: CASSSRTSVRSDTQYF. The CDR3 DNA reads TGCGCCAGCAGCTCGCGCACTAGCGTAAGATCAGATACGCAGTATTTT.

V usage is TRBV9 and J usage is TRBJ1-2; D is uncertain. The V end was cut by 3 bases, the J end by 7 bases, with 13 bases between. The CDR3 has 13 amino acids. Germline CDR1 and CDR2: SGDLS and YYNGEE. The CDR3 DNA is TGTGCCAGCAGCGGCGGTTCACATACTGGCTACACCTTC. Amino acid sequence: CASSGGSHTGYTF.